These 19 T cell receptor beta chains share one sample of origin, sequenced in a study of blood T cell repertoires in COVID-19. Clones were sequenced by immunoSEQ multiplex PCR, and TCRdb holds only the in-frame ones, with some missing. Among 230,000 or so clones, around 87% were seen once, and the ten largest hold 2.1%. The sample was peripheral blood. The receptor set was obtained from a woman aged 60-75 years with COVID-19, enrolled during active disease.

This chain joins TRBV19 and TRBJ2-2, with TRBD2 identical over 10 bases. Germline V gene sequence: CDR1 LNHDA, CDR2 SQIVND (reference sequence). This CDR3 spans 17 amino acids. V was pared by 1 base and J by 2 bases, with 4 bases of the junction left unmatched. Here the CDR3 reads CASSIAAGGRNTGELFF. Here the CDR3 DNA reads TGTGCCAGTAGTATAGCAGCGGGGGGGCGAAACACCGGGGAGCTGTTTTTT.

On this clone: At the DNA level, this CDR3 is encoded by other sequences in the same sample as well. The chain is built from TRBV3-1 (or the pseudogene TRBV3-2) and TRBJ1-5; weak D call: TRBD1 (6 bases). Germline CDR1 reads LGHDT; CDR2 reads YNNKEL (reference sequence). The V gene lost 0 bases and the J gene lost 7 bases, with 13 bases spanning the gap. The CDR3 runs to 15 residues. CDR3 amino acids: CASSQDQGRGQPQHF. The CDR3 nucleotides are TGTGCCAGCAGCCAAGATCAAGGGAGGGGGCAGCCCCAGCATTTT.

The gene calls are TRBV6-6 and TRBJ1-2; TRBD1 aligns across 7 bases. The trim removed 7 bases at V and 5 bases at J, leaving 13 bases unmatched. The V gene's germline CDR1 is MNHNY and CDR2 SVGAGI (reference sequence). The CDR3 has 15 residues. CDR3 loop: CASTLTPPQGYGYTF. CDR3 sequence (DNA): TGTGCCAGCACCCTCACCCCCCCACAGGGGTATGGCTACACCTTC.

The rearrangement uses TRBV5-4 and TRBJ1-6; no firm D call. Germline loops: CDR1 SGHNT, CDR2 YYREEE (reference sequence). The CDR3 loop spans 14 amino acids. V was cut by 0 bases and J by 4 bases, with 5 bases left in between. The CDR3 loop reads CASSLAGYNSPLHF. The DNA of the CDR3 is TGTGCCAGCAGCTTGGCCGGGTATAATTCACCCCTCCACTTT.

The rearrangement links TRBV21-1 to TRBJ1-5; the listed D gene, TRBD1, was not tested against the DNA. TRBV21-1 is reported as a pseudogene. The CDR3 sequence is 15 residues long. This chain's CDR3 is CASESPWGDNQPQHF. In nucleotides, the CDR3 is TGTGCCAGCGAAAGCCCTTGGGGCGACAATCAGCCCCAGCATTTT.

The CDR3 region is CATSRDLGTAQHF. CDR3 bases: TGTGCCACCAGCAGAGATCTGGGCACCGCCCAGCATTTT. The rearrangement uses TRBV15 and TRBJ1-5; no firm D call. The length of the CDR3 is 13 residues. V lost 0 bases and J 11 bases, leaving 11 bases between the germline ends. CDR1 LNHNV and CDR2 YYDKDF come from the germline V gene (reference sequence).

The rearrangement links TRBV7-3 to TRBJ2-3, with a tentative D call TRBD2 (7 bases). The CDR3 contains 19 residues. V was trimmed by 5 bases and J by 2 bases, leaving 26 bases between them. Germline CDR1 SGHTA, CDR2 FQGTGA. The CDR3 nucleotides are TGTGCCAGCAGCCCCCTCGGTGGGGGGGCCGCTCCCTACACAGATACGCAGTATTTT. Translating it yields CASSPLGGGAAPYTDTQYF.

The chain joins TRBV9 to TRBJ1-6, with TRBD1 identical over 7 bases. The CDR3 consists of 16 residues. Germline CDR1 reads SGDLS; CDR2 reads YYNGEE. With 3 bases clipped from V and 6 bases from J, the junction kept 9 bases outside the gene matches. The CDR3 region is CASSAQGGTVNSPLHF. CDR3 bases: TGTGCCAGCAGCGCCCAAGGTGGGACAGTTAATTCACCCCTCCACTTT. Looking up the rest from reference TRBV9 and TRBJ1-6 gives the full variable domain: DSGVTQTPKHLITATGQRVTLRCSPRSGDLSVYWYQQSLDQGLQFLIQYYNGEERAKGNILERFSAQQFPDLHSELNLSSLELGDSALYFCASSAQGGTVNSPLHFGNGTRLTVT.

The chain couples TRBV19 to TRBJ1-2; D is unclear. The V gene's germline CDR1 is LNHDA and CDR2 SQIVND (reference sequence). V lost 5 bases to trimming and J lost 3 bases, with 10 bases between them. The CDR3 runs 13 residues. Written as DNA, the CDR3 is TGTGCCAGTAGTGGCGGAGGGTACTATGGCTACACCTTC. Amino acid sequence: CASSGGGYYGYTF.

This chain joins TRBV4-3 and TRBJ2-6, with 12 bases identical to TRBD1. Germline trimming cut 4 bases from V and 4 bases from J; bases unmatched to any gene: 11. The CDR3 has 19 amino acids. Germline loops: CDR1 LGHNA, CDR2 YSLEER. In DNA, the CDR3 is TGCGCCAGCAGCCGAATGCTGGGACAGGGGGCGCGAGGGGCCAACGTCCTGACTTTC. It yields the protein CASSRMLGQGARGANVLTF.

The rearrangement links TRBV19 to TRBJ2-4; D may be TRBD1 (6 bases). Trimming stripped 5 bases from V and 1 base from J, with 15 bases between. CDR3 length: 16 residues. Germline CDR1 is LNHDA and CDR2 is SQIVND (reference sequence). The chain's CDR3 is CASSQGTYGAKNIQYF. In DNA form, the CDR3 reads TGTGCCAGTAGTCAGGGGACGTATGGGGCCAAAAACATTCAGTACTTC.

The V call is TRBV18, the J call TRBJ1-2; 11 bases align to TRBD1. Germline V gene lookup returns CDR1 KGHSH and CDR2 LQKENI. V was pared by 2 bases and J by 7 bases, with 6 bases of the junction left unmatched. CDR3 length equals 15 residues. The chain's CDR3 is CASSPGQGALGGYTF. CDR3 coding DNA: TGTGCCAGCTCACCAGGACAGGGGGCTCTTGGTGGCTACACCTTC.

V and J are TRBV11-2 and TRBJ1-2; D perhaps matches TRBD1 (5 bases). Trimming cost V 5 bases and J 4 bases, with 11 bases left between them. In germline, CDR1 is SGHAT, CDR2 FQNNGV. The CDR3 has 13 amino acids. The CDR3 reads CASSLGLGYGYTF. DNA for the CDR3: TGTGCCAGCAGCCTGGGACTGGGCTATGGCTACACCTTC.

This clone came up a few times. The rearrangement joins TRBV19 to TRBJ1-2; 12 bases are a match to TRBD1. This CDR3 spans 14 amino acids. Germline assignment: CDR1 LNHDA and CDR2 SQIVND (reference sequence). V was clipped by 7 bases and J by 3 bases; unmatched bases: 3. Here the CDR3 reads CASKGDRGHYGYTF. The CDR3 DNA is TGTGCCAGTAAAGGGGACAGGGGGCACTATGGCTACACCTTC.

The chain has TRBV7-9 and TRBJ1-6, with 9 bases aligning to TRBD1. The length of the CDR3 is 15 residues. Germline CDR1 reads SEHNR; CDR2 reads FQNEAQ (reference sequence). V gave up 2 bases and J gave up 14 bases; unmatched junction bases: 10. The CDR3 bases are TGTGCCAGCAGCTTAAGGCGGGACAGGGATTCTGCCCTCCACTTT. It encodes CASSLRRDRDSALHF.

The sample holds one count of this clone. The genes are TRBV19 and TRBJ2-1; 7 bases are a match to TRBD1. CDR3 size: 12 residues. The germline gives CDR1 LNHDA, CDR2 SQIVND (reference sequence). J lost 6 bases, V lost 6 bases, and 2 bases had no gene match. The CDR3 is CASRGGLNEQFF. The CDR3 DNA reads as TGTGCCAGTAGAGGGGGCCTCAATGAGCAGTTCTTC.

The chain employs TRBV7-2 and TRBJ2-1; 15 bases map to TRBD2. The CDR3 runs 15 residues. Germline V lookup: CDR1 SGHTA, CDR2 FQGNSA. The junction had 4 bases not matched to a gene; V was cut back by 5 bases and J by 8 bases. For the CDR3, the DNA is TGTGCCAGCAGCCGGACTAGCGGGGGGGCCCATGAGCAGTTCTTC. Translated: CASSRTSGGAHEQFF.

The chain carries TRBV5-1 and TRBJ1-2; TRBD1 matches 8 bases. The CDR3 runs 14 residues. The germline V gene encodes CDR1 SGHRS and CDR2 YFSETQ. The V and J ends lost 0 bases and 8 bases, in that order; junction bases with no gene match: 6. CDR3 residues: CASSLEPTGVGYTF. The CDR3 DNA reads TGCGCCAGCAGCTTGGAGCCGACAGGGGTCGGCTACACCTTC.

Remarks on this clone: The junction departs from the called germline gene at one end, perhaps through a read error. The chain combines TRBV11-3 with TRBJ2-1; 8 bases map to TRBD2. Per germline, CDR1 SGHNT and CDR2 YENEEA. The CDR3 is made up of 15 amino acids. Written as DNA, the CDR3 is TGTGCCAGCAGCCTAGACGGGGGGGATTACGATGAGCAGTTCTTC. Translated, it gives CASSLDGGDYDEQFF.